Listed here are 11 T cell receptor beta chains from one sample, sequenced in a study of blood T cells in healthy people across ages (dated by TCRdb to about 2015). Library construction relied on 5' RACE. Instrument on record: Illumina HiSeq 2500. The second PCR ran for roughly 6 to 11 cycles and used a J-beta primer mix along with a sample-barcoded 5' primer. In-frame beta chains were kept once TCRdb had trimmed the public reads at Q25 with fastp and called clones with MiXCR. Rows matching on CDR3 protein sequence are summarized as one entry with the most common DNA and genes. This sample comprises about 800,000 distinct CDR3 sequences, roughly 60% of them detected only once. Around 22% of the sample is in the top ten clones. Sequenced input: blood. These receptors were obtained from a man aged 25-45 years in good health.

Concerning this clonotype: One end of the junction is discordant with germline, which a read error may explain. The chain couples TRBV7-9 to TRBJ2-1, with 7 positions matching TRBD1. This CDR3 is 15 amino acids long. Germline loops: CDR1 SEHNR, CDR2 FQNEAQ (reference sequence). CDR3 in amino acids: CASSLGQVPYKEQFF. CDR3 nucleotides: TGTGCCAGCAGCCTAGGACAGGTGCCCTACAAGGAGCAGTTCTTC.

The V call is TRBV20-1, the J call TRBJ2-7; D is uncertain. Trimming took 3 bases from V and 2 from J, leaving 11 bases between them. The germline V gene encodes CDR1 DFQATT and CDR2 SNEGSKA (reference sequence). This CDR3 is 13 amino acids long. CDR3 amino acids: CSARGSGPYEQYF. Here the CDR3 DNA reads TGCAGTGCTAGGGGATCAGGACCCTACGAGCAGTACTTC.

The chain combines TRBV4-1 with TRBJ2-3; D is possibly TRBD2 (6 bases). The CDR3 has 14 residues. Per the germline V gene, CDR1 is MGHRA and CDR2 is YSYEKL. Trimming removed 6 bases from V and 1 base from J, with 11 bases in between. The CDR3: CASREGLRTDTQYF. The CDR3 DNA follows: TGCGCCAGCAGGGAGGGGCTCCGCACAGATACGCAGTATTTT.

V gene TRBV6-5 combines with J gene TRBJ2-5; D might be TRBD2 (6 bases). Germline V gene lookup returns CDR1 MNHEY and CDR2 SVGAGI. The V end lost 5 bases, the J end lost 5 bases, and 21 bases lay between the germline ends. The length of the CDR3 is 16 residues. The CDR3 is CASSPKTGSRGETQYF. CDR3 coding DNA: TGTGCCAGCAGTCCAAAGACCGGGTCCCGGGGGGAGACCCAGTACTTC.

V is TRBV25-1 and J is TRBJ2-1; a weak D match, TRBD2 (5 bases). CDR3 length: 16 amino acids. The V gene's germline CDR1 is MGHDK and CDR2 SYGVNS. The germline V and J ends were trimmed by 10 bases and 0 bases, with 19 bases remaining between them. CDR3 DNA sequence: TGTGCCACCTACGGGGTCTCGAGGGACTCCTACAATGAGCAGTTCTTC. Protein sequence: CATYGVSRDSYNEQFF.

This CDR3 is CSARDLREASYEQYF. In nucleotides, the CDR3 is TGCAGTGCTAGAGATTTGCGGGAGGCTTCCTACGAGCAGTACTTC. The chain joins TRBV20-1 to TRBJ2-7, with TRBD2 matching 8 bases. J gave up 1 base and V 0 bases, and 5 bases lay outside the gene matches. The CDR3 has 15 residues. Germline V CDR1 and CDR2: DFQATT, SNEGSKA (reference sequence).

This clonotype was found once. The chain combines TRBV7-2 with TRBJ1-2; 9 bases agree with TRBD1. The V gene's germline CDR1 is SGHTA and CDR2 FQGNSA. This CDR3 region has 18 residues. V shed 5 bases, J shed 10 bases, and the junction held 23 bases outside the gene matches. The CDR3 is CASSPTHRGLLERRIYTF. In nucleotides, the CDR3 is TGTGCCAGCAGCCCAACCCACAGGGGGCTTCTGGAGCGGAGGATCTACACCTTC. Variable domain in full (rest from reference TRBV7-2 and TRBJ1-2): GAGVSQSPSNKVTEKGKDVELRCDPISGHTALYWYRQSLGQGLEFLIYFQGNSAPDKSGLPSDRFSAERTGGSVSTLTIQRTQQEDSAVYLCASSPTHRGLLERRIYTFGSGTRLTVV.

The chain links TRBV28 to TRBJ2-7, with 8 nucleotides matching TRBD1. CDR3 length: 14 amino acids. Germline CDR1 and CDR2: MDHEN and SYDVKM. Trimming removed 4 bases from V and 5 bases from J; junction bases left unmatched: 7. CDR3 DNA sequence: TGTGCCAGCAGTTCCCGGACAGGGAGCAACGAGCAGTACTTC. Protein sequence: CASSSRTGSNEQYF.

The chain joins TRBV4-1 to TRBJ1-1; D is unclear. The CDR3 length is 16 residues. Germline V gives CDR1 MGHRA, CDR2 YSYEKL. With 3 bases removed from V and 5 bases from J, the gap between germline ends came to 19 bases. CDR3: CASSHRTLGAETEAFF. The CDR3 nucleotides read TGCGCCAGCAGCCATAGGACCCTTGGTGCGGAAACTGAAGCTTTCTTT.

CDR3 sequence reads: CASNSLGGASYNEQFF. The DNA for the CDR3 is TGTGCCAGCAACTCTCTAGGGGGAGCATCCTACAATGAGCAGTTCTTC. The chain has TRBV28 and TRBJ2-1; TRBD1 is a possible D gene (6 bases). Germline V CDR1 and CDR2: MDHEN, SYDVKM. This CDR3 has 16 amino acids. Trimming left V 7 bases short and J 1 base short, with 17 bases between.

This clonotype was counted a few times. This chain joins TRBV15 and TRBJ2-7, with D tentatively TRBD1 (6 bases). V was trimmed by 10 bases and J by 0 bases, leaving 19 bases between them. Germline CDR1 and CDR2: LNHNV and YYDKDF (reference sequence). The CDR3 is 15 amino acids. CDR3 amino acids: CAIIGNRASSYEQYF. In nucleotides, the CDR3 is TGTGCCATTATAGGCAACAGGGCCAGCTCCTACGAGCAGTACTTC. The full variable domain, completed using reference TRBV15 and TRBJ2-7, is DAMVIQNPRYQVTQFGKPVTLSCSQTLNHNVMYWYQQKSSQAPKLLFHYYDKDFNNEADTPDNFQSRRPNTSFCFLDIRSPGLGDTAMYLCAIIGNRASSYEQYFGPGTRLTVT.